A selection of T cell receptor beta chains follows, all from one sample in a study of T cell responses to AZD1222 COVID-19 vaccine. TCRdb keeps only in-frame clones here, not all; method: immunoSEQ multiplex PCR. This sample has 130,000 to 150,000 clones, with about 91% found just once. The specimen was peripheral blood, collected on day 0 of MenACWY control vaccination. Source of these receptors: an adult in good health. CDR3s include the opening cysteine and the closing phenylalanine or tryptophan. D genes are given only for firm matches. Clone size, where shown, is once, few, many, or a class for clones that have expanded.

>TRBJ2-1|NA|TRBV27|NA
CASSQAGEGAEQFF
TGTGCCAGCAGTCAAGCGGGAGAGGGGGCTGAGCAGTTCTTC
>TRBJ1-2|few|TRBV28|NA
CASSFGSNYGYTF
TGTGCCAGCAGTTTCGGCAGTAACTATGGCTACACCTTC
>TRBJ2-2|NA|TRBV5-6|NA
CASRGHRQANTGELFF
TGTGCCAGCAGAGGTCACCGACAGGCGAACACCGGGGAGCTGTTTTTT
>TRBJ1-1|NA|TRBV12-3/TRBV12-4|NA
CASSLAGWVEFF
TGTGCCAGCAGTTTAGCGGGCTGGGTGGAGTTCTTT
>TRBJ2-7|NA|TRBV3-1/TRBV3-2|TRBD2
CASSQGAGAYEQYF
TGTGCCAGCAGCCAAGGGGCGGGAGCCTACGAGCAGTACTTC
>TRBJ1-6|NA|TRBV6-5|NA
CASSAGPTPLHF
TGTGCCAGCAGCGCGGGCCCAACACCCCTCCACTTT
>TRBJ1-5|NA|TRBV10-3|TRBD1
CAIRTGNGNQPQHF
TGTGCCATCCGGACAGGGAATGGCAATCAGCCCCAGCATTTT
>TRBJ2-3|NA|TRBV18|NA
CASSPPGGNTQYF
TGTGCCAGCTCACCACCGGGAGGCAATACGCAGTATTTT
>TRBJ1-1|once|TRBV29-1|TRBD1
CSVAVDRVTEAFF
TGCAGCGTCGCAGTGGACAGGGTCACTGAAGCTTTCTTT
>TRBJ1-1|NA|TRBV5-1|NA
CASSFSLGEGTEAFF
TGCGCCAGCAGTTTTAGTTTGGGAGAGGGCACTGAAGCTTTCTTT
>TRBJ2-2|NA|TRBV28|NA
CATKQLIVTGELFF
TGTGCCACCAAGCAGTTAATAGTTACCGGGGAGCTGTTTTTT